This T cell receptor beta chain was found in a study of PD-1 blockade in classical Hodgkin lymphoma (dated by TCRdb to between 2020 and 2021). For context, the study as a whole: Nivolumab dosing was 3 mg/kg intravenously every 2 weeks, continuing until either disease progression or unacceptable toxicity. A peripheral blood immune signature of response to PD-1 blockade in classical Hodgkin lymphoma was defined using TCR beta sequencing and CyTOF.

The sample's time point label, in plain terms: cycle 4 day 1 (C4D1), after more than five weeks of nivolumab. Every trial patient had relapsed after autologous stem cell transplantation, and cohorts A, B and C differed in prior brentuximab vedotin exposure. A total of under 70 patients with relapsed/refractory classical Hodgkin lymphoma made up the trial cohort, and each patient's best overall response was complete response, partial response or progressive disease. Single-agent nivolumab was administered to trial patients in the multi-cohort phase II CheckMate 205 trial. Best overall response was determined by an independent review committee according to the 2007 International Working Group response criteria. Trial PBMCs were collected immediately before nivolumab initiation (C1D1) and during therapy at cycle 2 day 1 and cycle 4 day 1. Peripheral blood was collected in 8 mL Vacutainer Cell Preparation Tubes, from which PBMCs were isolated by centrifugation and then cryopreserved.

Overall study results and their limits: Baseline TCR diversity was reported to be lower in newly diagnosed patients than in healthy donors, and even lower in relapsed/refractory patients. Lower diversity was seen in patients whose nivolumab began less than 1 year after ASCT, and these patients were left out of later analyses so that immune reconstitution would not confound the results. Baseline diversity similar to that of newly diagnosed patients was observed in trial patients achieving complete response, whereas significantly lower diversity was observed in partial responders and progressors. The study was restricted to a single clinical trial cohort, and the causes of repertoire differences, possibly disease activity or prior therapy, were left undefined. By C4D1, a significant rise was seen in CD4+ TCR diversity but not in CD8+ TCR diversity (p=0.0027 vs p=0.16), and the rise was most apparent among complete responders (p=0.02).

Genomic DNA was isolated using the Qiagen DNeasy kit from unsorted PBMCs as well as from negatively selected CD4+ and CD8+ fractions. TCR beta CDR3 regions were amplified by immunoSEQ multiplex PCR using primers annealing to V and J segments. A synthetic immune receptor repertoire was used to minimize amplification bias, and any residual bias was removed computationally once sequencing was done. Per the source publication's procedure: Custom Python scripts were used to quantify repertoire diversity as the Shannon entropy index. Unsorted, CD4+ and CD8+ repertoires were analyzed separately, except in combined analyses where CD4+ and CD8+ sequences were merged in silico. Clonal expansion was defined as a frequency increase of at least 2-fold after treatment compared with C1D1, and clones undetected at baseline were assigned a pseudocount of 0.5. Singleton clones were defined as clones with 0 or 1 copy at C1D1, and non-singleton clones were defined as clones with 2 or more copies. Clones expanded in unsorted samples were assigned a CD4+, CD8+ or unknown annotation through matching of protein sequences in sorted samples from the same patient. Wilcoxon tests were applied to paired samples to test diversity changes from C1D1 to C4D1. Not all clones reach the TCRdb copy of this immuneACCESS table, which keeps in-frame sequences only. Checked studies attribute under half of the gap to unresolved V genes and leave the rest unexplained. The D gene and trimming were derived from the DNA, and the V and J assignments and clone size from that table. In all, the sample holds over 50,000 clones, and about 89% of those were seen once. The ten largest clones take up 6.5% to 8% of the sample.

This clone was seen more than once but under ten times. There is no known antigen for this receptor. There are no base qualities to consult, and no much larger clone falls within one base. As encoded in the germline V gene, CDR1 is MDHEN while CDR2 is SYDVKM. Its CDR3 holds 16 amino acids, cysteine through phenylalanine. Only the CDR3 part of the read is kept: 48 bases, read in frame from the first base. V is reduced by 3 bases and J by 2 bases, leaving a spacing of 11 bases between them. This chain is built from TRBV28 and TRBJ2-6; TRBD1 is a weak D gene call, 6 bases matching. This receptor was identified in a human donor with classical Hodgkin lymphoma. The starting material was peripheral blood mononuclear cells (PBMCs), obtained before the fourth cycle of nivolumab. The CDR3 protein is CASSFPAGAGANVLTF. The sequence in DNA is TGTGCCAGCAGTTTTCCTGCAGGGGCTGGGGCCAACGTCCTGACTTTC.